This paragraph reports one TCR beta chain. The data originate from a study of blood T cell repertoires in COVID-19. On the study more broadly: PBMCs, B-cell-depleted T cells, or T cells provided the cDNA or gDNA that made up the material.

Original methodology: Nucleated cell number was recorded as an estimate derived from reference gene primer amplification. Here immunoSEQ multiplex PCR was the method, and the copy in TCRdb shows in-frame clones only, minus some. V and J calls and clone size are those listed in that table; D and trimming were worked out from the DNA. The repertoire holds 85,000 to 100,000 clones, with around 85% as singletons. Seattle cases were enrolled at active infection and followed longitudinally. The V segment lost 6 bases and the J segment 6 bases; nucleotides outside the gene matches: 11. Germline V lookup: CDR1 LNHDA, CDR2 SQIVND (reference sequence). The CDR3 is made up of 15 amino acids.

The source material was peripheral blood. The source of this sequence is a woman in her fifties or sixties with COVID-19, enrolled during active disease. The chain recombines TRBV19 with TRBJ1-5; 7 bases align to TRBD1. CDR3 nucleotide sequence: TGTGCCAGTAGCGAAACAGGGGATCGGGGTCAGCCCCAGCATTTT. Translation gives CASSETGDRGQPQHF. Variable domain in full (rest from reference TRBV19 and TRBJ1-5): DGGITQSPKYLFRKEGQNVTLSCEQNLNHDAMYWYRQDPGQGLRLIYYSQIVNDFQKGDIAEGYSVSREKKESFPLTVTSAQKNPTAFYLCASSETGDRGQPQHFGDGTRLSIL.